This T cell receptor beta chain was captured by sequencing in a study of T cell repertoires in cytomegalovirus infection. Points from the study as a whole: Accumulated public TCR beta family frequency recognized individuals carrying CMV together with the relevant HLA. HLA-C-restricted CMV clonotypes gave the most frequent clonotype in two of eight donors.

V lost 6 bases, J lost 2 bases, and 10 bases lay in between. Per the germline V gene, CDR1 is MDHEN and CDR2 is SYDVKM. This CDR3 is 13 amino acids long. TCRdb passed the reads through MiXCR, listing each CDR3 protein once. The data contain some 180,000 distinct CDR3 sequences, roughly 20% of them singletons. This clonotype was detected ten times or more. Its target is not known. Sequencing used PBMCs. The rearrangement uses TRBV28 and TRBJ1-1; D is ambiguous. The TCR comes from a human donor in good health (CMV status not recorded). Some clones in this sample may be carry-over from other donors' samples. CDR3 amino acids: CASSSRLNTEAFF. Here the CDR3 DNA reads TGTGCCAGCAGCTCTAGGTTAAACACTGAAGCTTTCTTT.